The rows below give T cell receptor beta chains drawn from one sample of a study of control samples from healthy donors and cancer patients. Method: immunoSEQ multiplex PCR; TCRdb's copy keeps in-frame clones and lacks some. Of around 83,000 clones listed, more than 85% are singletons. The sequencing sample was made of PBMCs. All receptors derive from a woman aged 35 to 49 with lung cancer. The CDR3 runs from the conserved cysteine through the conserved F or W. D genes are given only for firm matches. The size of a clone is reported for some rows only, either as once, few or many, or as a class for expanded clones.

TGTGCCAGCCTGAGCCTTGGGGGGAACACTGAAGCTTTCTTT	CASLSLGGNTEAFF	NA	NA	TRBV2	TRBJ1-1
TGTGCCAGCAGCCAGACAGATTCGCTGAGAAACACCATATATTTT	CASSQTDSLRNTIYF	NA	NA	TRBV3-1/TRBV3-2	TRBJ1-3
TGTGCCATCAGTGAGCCGACAGGGGTCCCTGAAGCTTTCTTT	CAISEPTGVPEAFF	TRBD1	NA	TRBV10-3	TRBJ1-1
TGTGCTAGTGGTTTGGGACGGGACAGCTCCTATAATTCACCCCTCCACTTT	CASGLGRDSSYNSPLHF	TRBD1	NA	TRBV12-5	TRBJ1-6
TGCGCCAGCAGCTCGATGGTGGGGGCATATGGCTACACCTTC	CASSSMVGAYGYTF	NA	NA	TRBV5-1	TRBJ1-2
TGTGCCAGCAGCTTAGGGGCGGCGGCAGGCAATGAGCAGTTCTTC	CASSLGAAAGNEQFF	NA	NA	TRBV5-6	TRBJ2-1
TGTGCCAGCAGCCAAAAGTGGCTGCCTTCCTACGAGCAGTACTTC	CASSQKWLPSYEQYF	NA	NA	TRBV3-1/TRBV3-2	TRBJ2-7
TGTGCCAGCAGCCAAGTCCCCGGCGGGGGGGGGAAAGATACGCAGTATTTT	CASSQVPGGGGKDTQYF	TRBD2	once	TRBV3-1/TRBV3-2	TRBJ2-3
TGTGCCAGCAGCGAGACAGGAACTAGCACAGATACGCAGTATTTT	CASSETGTSTDTQYF	NA	NA	TRBV11-1	TRBJ2-3
TGTGCCAGCAGCTTGGGGGGGGGCTCCTACGAGCAGTACTTC	CASSLGGGSYEQYF	TRBD2	NA	TRBV5-4	TRBJ2-7
TGTGCCAGCAGCTCGGCCAGGCGGATCTACGAGCAGTACTTC	CASSSARRIYEQYF	NA	NA	TRBV11-2	TRBJ2-7
TGTGCCACCGCGCGGGCGGGGGCTTACACAGATACGCAGTATTTT	CATARAGAYTDTQYF	NA	once	TRBV24-1	TRBJ2-3
TGTGCCACCAGATCCAACATGAACACTGAAGCTTTCTTT	CATRSNMNTEAFF	NA	once	TRBV24-1	TRBJ1-1
TGCGCCAGCAGCAGGGAGGCAGGGGGTCTTGAATACGAGCAGTACTTC	CASSREAGGLEYEQYF	NA	NA	TRBV5-1	TRBJ2-7
TGCGCCAGCAGCCGGGAAGGTGATAGCAATCAGCCCCAGCATTTT	CASSREGDSNQPQHF	NA	NA	TRBV4-1	TRBJ1-5
TGTGCCAGCAGCTTACTTGCTTCGGTCTCCTACAATGAGCAGTTCTTC	CASSLLASVSYNEQFF	NA	NA	TRBV13	TRBJ2-1
TGTGCCACCAGCAGAGATCGGGTCAGGGTGGGATCCTACGAGCAGTACTTC	CATSRDRVRVGSYEQYF	NA	once	TRBV15	TRBJ2-7
TGTGCCAGTAGTATATTCCCGATTTCGTCTTCATATAATTCACCCCTCCACTTT	CASSIFPISSSYNSPLHF	NA	once	TRBV19	TRBJ1-6
TGCGCCAGCAGCTTGGGAGGTAATGGCTACACCTTC	CASSLGGNGYTF	NA	NA	TRBV5-1	TRBJ1-2
TGTGCCAGCAGTTTAGGGGCGCGGGGAACAGATACGCAGTATTTT	CASSLGARGTDTQYF	NA	NA	TRBV27	TRBJ2-3
TGTGCCAGCAGCAGCGGGACTAGCGGGGACCTAGGCACCTACGAGCAGTACTTC	CASSSGTSGDLGTYEQYF	TRBD2	NA	TRBV11-2	TRBJ2-7
TGTGCTAGCAGCTTTACGTGGCTAGCGGGGGGGCAAGAGACCCAGTACTTC	CASSFTWLAGGQETQYF	TRBD2	NA	TRBV7-7	TRBJ2-5
TGTGCCAGCCGCCGGACAGAGCCAACAACTAATGAAAAACTGTTTTTT	CASRRTEPTTNEKLFF	NA	NA	TRBV27	TRBJ1-4
TGCAGCGTTGAAGGCCAGACCGCTAACTATGGCTACACCTTC	CSVEGQTANYGYTF	NA	NA	TRBV29-1	TRBJ1-2
TGTGCCAGCAGTTTCGCGGATACGCAGTATTTT	CASSFADTQYF	NA	NA	TRBV12-3/TRBV12-4	TRBJ2-3
TGTGCCTGGAGCCCGGGACAGCTGTACAATGAGCAGTTCTTC	CAWSPGQLYNEQFF	TRBD1	NA	TRBV30	TRBJ2-1
TGTGCCAGCAGCTTTCTGGGGGGGACTGAAGCTTTCTTT	CASSFLGGTEAFF	NA	NA	TRBV7-2	TRBJ1-1
TGTGCCAGCAAGGCAGATTCAAACCCCTACGAGCAGTACTTC	CASKADSNPYEQYF	NA	NA	TRBV6-5	TRBJ2-7
TGTGCCAGCAGCTTCGAGAGTCAGACTAGCTCCTACAATGAGCAGTTCTTC	CASSFESQTSSYNEQFF	NA	NA	TRBV11-3	TRBJ2-1
TGTGCCAGCAGCCAAGATCCCAACAGGGAAGCTTTCTTT	CASSQDPNREAFF	NA	NA	TRBV4-2	TRBJ1-1
TGTGCCAGCTCATCCGGGACAGGGAACGAGCAGTACTTC	CASSSGTGNEQYF	TRBD1	NA	TRBV18	TRBJ2-7
TGTGCCAGCAGCCTCCCGGCGACAGGGTGGAAACTGTTTTTT	CASSLPATGWKLFF	TRBD1	NA	TRBV28	TRBJ1-4
TGTGCCAGCAGCTTAGTCGAGGGAAACAATGAGCAGTTCTTC	CASSLVEGNNEQFF	NA	NA	TRBV13	TRBJ2-1
TGTGCCATCCACAGCCCCCGGGGGCCCAAAAACATTCAGTACTTC	CAIHSPRGPKNIQYF	NA	NA	TRBV2	TRBJ2-4
TGTGCCAGCAGTGAAGGCCCGGGACAGGGAAACTACGAGCAGTACTTC	CASSEGPGQGNYEQYF	TRBD1	medium-sized	TRBV6-1	TRBJ2-7
TGCGCCAGCAGCTTACCCCGGGACAGGGTGAACACTGAAGCTTTCTTT	CASSLPRDRVNTEAFF	TRBD1	NA	TRBV5-1	TRBJ1-1
TGTGCCAGCAGCTCCCTGGCGGGGGGGCCTGTGTACAATGAGCAGTTCTTC	CASSSLAGGPVYNEQFF	TRBD2	NA	TRBV7-9	TRBJ2-1
TGTGCCAGTAGTATATCGGGCAGCATGAACACTGAAGCTTTCTTT	CASSISGSMNTEAFF	NA	NA	TRBV19	TRBJ1-1
TGTGCCAGCAAACTATCGTGGGGGACAGGGACTCGGTGGTATTCACCCCTCCACTTT	CASKLSWGTGTRWYSPLHF	TRBD1	NA	TRBV5-8	TRBJ1-6
TGTGCCACTTCCGCGGTCAGCACAGATACGCAGTATTTT	CATSAVSTDTQYF	NA	once	TRBV24-1	TRBJ2-3
TGTGCCAGCAGTCCCACGGCCTACGAGCAGTACTTC	CASSPTAYEQYF	NA	NA	TRBV28	TRBJ2-7
TGCGCCAGCAGCCAAGGCCCAAGAGGGCAGGGGGCGAATTCACCCCTCCACTTT	CASSQGPRGQGANSPLHF	TRBD1	NA	TRBV4-1	TRBJ1-6
TGTGCCAGCAGCCCCGAGGCAGGGGGTGAGCAGTTCTTC	CASSPEAGGEQFF	TRBD1	NA	TRBV11-2	TRBJ2-1
TGCAGCGGCAGGAGGAACACTGAAGCTTTCTTT	CSGRRNTEAFF	NA	few	TRBV29-1	TRBJ1-1
TGTGCCAGCAGCTTAGGTACCTACGAGCAGTACTTC	CASSLGTYEQYF	NA	once	TRBV7-8	TRBJ2-7
TGTGCCAGCAGCCAACGGTCTAGCGGGGGTTCCGGGGAGCTGTTTTTT	CASSQRSSGGSGELFF	TRBD2	NA	TRBV3-1/TRBV3-2	TRBJ2-2
TGTGCCAGCAGCTTAGAGCCAGTGGTAGAAGGGTTGACTTTC	CASSLEPVVEGLTF	NA	NA	TRBV7-9	TRBJ2-6
TGTGCCAGTAGTTCTGGGGGGAACACCGGGGAGCTGTTTTTT	CASSSGGNTGELFF	NA	NA	TRBV19	TRBJ2-2
TGCGCCAGCAGCCAAGGACAGGGCTGGGATGGCTACACCTTC	CASSQGQGWDGYTF	TRBD1	NA	TRBV4-1	TRBJ1-2
TGTGCCAGCAGTGAACTTCCCCGTAAGGGAAGGGAGCCCCAGCATTTT	CASSELPRKGREPQHF	NA	NA	TRBV2	TRBJ1-5